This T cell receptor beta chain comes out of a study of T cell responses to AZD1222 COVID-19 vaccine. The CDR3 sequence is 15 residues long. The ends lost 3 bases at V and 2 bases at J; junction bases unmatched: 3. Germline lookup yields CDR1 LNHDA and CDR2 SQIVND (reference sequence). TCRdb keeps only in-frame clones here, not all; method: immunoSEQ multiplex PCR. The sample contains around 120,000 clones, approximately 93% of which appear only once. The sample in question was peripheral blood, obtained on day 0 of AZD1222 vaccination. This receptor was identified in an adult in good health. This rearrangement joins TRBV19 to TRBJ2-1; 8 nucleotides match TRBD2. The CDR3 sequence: CASSIGGEPYNEQFF. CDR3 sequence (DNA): TGTGCCAGTAGTATCGGGGGGGAGCCCTACAATGAGCAGTTCTTC. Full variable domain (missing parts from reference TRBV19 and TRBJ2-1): DGGITQSPKYLFRKEGQNVTLSCEQNLNHDAMYWYRQDPGQGLRLIYYSQIVNDFQKGDIAEGYSVSREKKESFPLTVTSAQKNPTAFYLCASSIGGEPYNEQFFGPGTRLTVL.